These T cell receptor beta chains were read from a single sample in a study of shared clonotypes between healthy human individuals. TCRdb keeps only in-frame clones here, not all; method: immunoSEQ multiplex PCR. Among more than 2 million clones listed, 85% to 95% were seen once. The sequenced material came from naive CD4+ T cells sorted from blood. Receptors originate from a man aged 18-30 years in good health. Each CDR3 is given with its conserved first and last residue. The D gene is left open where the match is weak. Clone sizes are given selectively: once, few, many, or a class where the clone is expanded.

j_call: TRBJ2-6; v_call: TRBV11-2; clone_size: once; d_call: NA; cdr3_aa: CASSLLVSGANVLTF; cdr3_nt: TGTGCCAGCAGCTTATTGGTATCTGGGGCCAACGTCCTGACTTTC
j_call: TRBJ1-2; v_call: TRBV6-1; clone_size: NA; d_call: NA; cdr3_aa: CASSEEALGFAGYTF; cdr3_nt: TGTGCCAGCAGTGAAGAGGCTTTGGGATTTGCGGGCTACACCTTC
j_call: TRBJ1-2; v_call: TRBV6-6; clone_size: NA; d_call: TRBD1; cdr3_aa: CASNTQGAPYGYTF; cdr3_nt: TGTGCCAGCAATACCCAGGGGGCGCCATATGGCTACACCTTC
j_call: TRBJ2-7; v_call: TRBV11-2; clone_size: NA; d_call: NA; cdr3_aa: CASSAPGDKRREQYF; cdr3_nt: TGTGCCAGCAGCGCCCCAGGGGATAAACGGAGGGAGCAGTACTTC
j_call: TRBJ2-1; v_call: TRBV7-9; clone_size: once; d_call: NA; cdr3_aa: CASSFSFAAEQFF; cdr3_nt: TGTGCCAGCAGCTTTTCTTTCGCAGCTGAGCAGTTCTTC
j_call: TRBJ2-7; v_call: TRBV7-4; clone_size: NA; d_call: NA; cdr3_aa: CASSLMMVMDYEQYF; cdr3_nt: TGTGCCAGCAGCTTAATGATGGTTATGGACTACGAGCAGTACTTC
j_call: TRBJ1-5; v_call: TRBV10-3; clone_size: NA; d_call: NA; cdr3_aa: CAISDRGGNQPQHF; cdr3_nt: TGTGCCATCAGTGATCGGGGCGGCAATCAGCCCCAGCATTTT
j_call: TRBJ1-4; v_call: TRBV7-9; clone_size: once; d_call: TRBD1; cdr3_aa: CASSIWTGANEKLFF; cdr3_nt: TGTGCCAGCAGCATTTGGACAGGGGCTAATGAAAAACTGTTTTTT
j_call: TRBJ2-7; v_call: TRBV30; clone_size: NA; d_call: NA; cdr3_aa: CAWTAGASSEQYF; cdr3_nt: TGTGCCTGGACAGCCGGGGCTTCGAGCGAGCAGTACTTC
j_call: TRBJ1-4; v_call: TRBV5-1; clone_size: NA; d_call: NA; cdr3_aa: CASSLDPGANEKLFF; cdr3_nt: TGCGCCAGCAGCTTGGATCCAGGAGCTAATGAAAAACTGTTTTTT
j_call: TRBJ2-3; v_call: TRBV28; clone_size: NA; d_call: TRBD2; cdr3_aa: CATSRRLAGDTDTQYF; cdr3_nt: TGTGCCACCTCCCGGAGGCTAGCGGGGGACACAGATACGCAGTATTTT
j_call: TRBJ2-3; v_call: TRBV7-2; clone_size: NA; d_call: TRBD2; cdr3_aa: CASSPTSGRRVDTQYF; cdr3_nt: TGTGCCAGCAGCCCGACTAGCGGGAGGAGAGTAGATACGCAGTATTTT
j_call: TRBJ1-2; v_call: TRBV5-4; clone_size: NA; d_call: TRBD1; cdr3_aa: CASSGGDRGLYGYTF; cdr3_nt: TGTGCCAGCAGCGGGGGGGACAGGGGACTTTATGGCTACACCTTC
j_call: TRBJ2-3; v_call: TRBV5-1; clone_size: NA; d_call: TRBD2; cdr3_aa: CASSTGLAVDTQYF; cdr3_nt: TGCGCCAGCAGCACGGGACTAGCGGTAGATACGCAGTATTTT
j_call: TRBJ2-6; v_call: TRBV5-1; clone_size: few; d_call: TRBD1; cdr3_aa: CASSLGDRVGNVLTF; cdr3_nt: TGCGCCAGCAGCTTGGGGGACAGGGTTGGCAACGTCCTGACTTTC
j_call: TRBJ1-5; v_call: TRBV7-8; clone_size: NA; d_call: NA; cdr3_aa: CASSPRVGSNQPQHF; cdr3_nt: TGTGCCAGCAGCCCCCGGGTGGGGAGCAATCAGCCCCAGCATTTT
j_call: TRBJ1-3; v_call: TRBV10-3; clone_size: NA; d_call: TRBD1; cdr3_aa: CAISTGTGGNTIYF; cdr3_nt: TGTGCCATCAGTACCGGGACAGGAGGGAACACCATATATTTT
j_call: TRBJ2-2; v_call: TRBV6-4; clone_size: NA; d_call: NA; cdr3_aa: CASAGSANTGELFF; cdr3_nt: TGTGCCAGCGCGGGGTCTGCGAACACCGGGGAGCTGTTTTTT
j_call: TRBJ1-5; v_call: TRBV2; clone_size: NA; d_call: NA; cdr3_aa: CASSPQGNNQPQHF; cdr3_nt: TGTGCCAGCAGCCCACAGGGCAACAATCAGCCCCAGCATTTT
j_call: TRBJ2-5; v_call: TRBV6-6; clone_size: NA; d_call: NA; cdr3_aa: CASSYGRTYQETQYF; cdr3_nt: TGTGCCAGCAGTTACGGGAGGACGTACCAAGAGACCCAGTACTTC
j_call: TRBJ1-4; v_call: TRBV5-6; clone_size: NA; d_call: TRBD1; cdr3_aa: CASSRDRGEKLFF; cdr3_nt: TGTGCCAGCAGCAGGGACAGAGGGGAAAAACTGTTTTTT
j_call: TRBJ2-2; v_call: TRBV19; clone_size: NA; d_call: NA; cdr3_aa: CASIDPGRRTGELFF; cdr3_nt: TGTGCCAGTATTGATCCGGGACGGAGGACCGGGGAGCTGTTTTTT
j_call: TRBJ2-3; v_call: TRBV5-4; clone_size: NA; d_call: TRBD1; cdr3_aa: CASSWDRGSTDTQYF; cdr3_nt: TGTGCCAGCAGCTGGGACAGGGGGAGCACAGATACGCAGTATTTT
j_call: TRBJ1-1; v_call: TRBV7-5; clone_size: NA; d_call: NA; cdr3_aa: CARSLTRGRGNTEAFF; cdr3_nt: TGTGCCAGAAGCTTAACAAGGGGCAGGGGGAACACTGAAGCTTTCTTT
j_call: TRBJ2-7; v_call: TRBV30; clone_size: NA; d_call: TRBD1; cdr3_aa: CAWGGTGQYF; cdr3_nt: TGTGCCTGGGGGGGGACAGGACAGTACTTC
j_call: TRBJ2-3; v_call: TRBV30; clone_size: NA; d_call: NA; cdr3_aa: CAWRWITDTQYF; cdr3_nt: TGTGCCTGGAGGTGGATCACAGATACGCAGTATTTT
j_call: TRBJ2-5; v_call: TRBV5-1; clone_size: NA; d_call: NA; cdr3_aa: CASSSSTGYSAETQYF; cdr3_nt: TGCGCCAGCAGCTCTTCAACAGGGTATAGTGCGGAGACCCAGTACTTC
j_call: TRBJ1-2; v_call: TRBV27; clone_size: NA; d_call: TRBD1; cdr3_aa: CASVGGTGGEYGYTF; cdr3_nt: TGTGCCAGCGTTGGGGGGACAGGGGGAGAGTATGGCTACACCTTC
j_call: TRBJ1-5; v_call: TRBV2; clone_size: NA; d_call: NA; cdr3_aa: CASSEQGLGNQPQHF; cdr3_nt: TGTGCCAGCAGTGAGCAGGGGCTGGGCAATCAGCCCCAGCATTTT
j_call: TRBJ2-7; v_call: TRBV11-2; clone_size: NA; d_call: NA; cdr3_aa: CASSFGSGEQYF; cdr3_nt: TGTGCCAGCAGCTTTGGATCGGGGGAGCAGTACTTC
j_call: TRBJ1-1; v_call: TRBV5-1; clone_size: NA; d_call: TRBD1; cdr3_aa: CASSRQTGGGTEAFF; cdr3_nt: TGCGCCAGCAGCCGCCAGACAGGGGGCGGAACTGAAGCTTTCTTT
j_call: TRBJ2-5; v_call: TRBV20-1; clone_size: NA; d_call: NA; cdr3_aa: CSASVQETQYF; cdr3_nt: TGCAGTGCTAGTGTCCAAGAGACCCAGTACTTC
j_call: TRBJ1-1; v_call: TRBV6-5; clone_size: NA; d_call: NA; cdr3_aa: CASRAPQAHTEAFF; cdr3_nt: TGTGCCAGCAGGGCCCCGCAGGCCCACACTGAAGCTTTCTTT
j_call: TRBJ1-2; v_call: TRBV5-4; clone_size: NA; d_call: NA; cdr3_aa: CASSLGGAAANYGYTF; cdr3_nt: TGTGCCAGCAGCTTGGGGGGCGCAGCCGCTAACTATGGCTACACCTTC
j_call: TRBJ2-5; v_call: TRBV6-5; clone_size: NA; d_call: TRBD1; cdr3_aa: CASSRQGVQETQYF; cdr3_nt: TGTGCCAGCAGCCGACAGGGGGTCCAAGAGACCCAGTACTTC
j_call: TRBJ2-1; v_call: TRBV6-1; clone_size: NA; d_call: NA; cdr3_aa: CATRNRDQQGQFF; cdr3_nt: TGTGCCACCCGGAACCGGGACCAACAGGGGCAGTTCTTC
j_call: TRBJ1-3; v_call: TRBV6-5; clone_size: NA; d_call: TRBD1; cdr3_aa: CASKPGGPGNTIYF; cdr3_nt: TGTGCCAGCAAACCAGGGGGTCCTGGAAACACCATATATTTT
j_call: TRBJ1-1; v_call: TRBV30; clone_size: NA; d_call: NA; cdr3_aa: CAWSLPGTEAFF; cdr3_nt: TGTGCCTGGAGTCTCCCGGGAACTGAAGCTTTCTTT
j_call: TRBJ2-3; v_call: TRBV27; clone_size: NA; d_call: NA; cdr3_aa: CASSLFMGDTQYF; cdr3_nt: TGTGCCAGCAGTTTATTTATGGGAGATACGCAGTATTTT
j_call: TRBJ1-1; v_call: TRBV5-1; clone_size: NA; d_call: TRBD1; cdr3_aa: CASSHEGTGNTEAFF; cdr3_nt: TGCGCCAGCAGCCACGAAGGGACAGGGAACACTGAAGCTTTCTTT
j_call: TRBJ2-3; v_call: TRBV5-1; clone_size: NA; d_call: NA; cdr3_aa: CASSPSWDTQYF; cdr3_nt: TGCGCCAGCAGCCCATCATGGGATACGCAGTATTTT